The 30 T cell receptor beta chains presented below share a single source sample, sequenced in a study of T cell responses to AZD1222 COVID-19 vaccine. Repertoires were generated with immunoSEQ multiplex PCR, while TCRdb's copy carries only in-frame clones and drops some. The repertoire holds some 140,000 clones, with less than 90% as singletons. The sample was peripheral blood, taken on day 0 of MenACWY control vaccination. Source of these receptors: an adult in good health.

CDR3 DNA: TGTGCCAGTAGACGACAACAGGGGGGAACTGAAGCTTTCTTT. This gives the protein CASRRQQGGTEAFF. The chain joins TRBV19 to TRBJ1-1; 8 nucleotides align to TRBD1. The ends lost 6 bases at V and 5 bases at J; junction bases unmatched: 8. This CDR3 is 14 amino acids long. CDR1 LNHDA and CDR2 SQIVND come from the germline V gene (reference sequence).

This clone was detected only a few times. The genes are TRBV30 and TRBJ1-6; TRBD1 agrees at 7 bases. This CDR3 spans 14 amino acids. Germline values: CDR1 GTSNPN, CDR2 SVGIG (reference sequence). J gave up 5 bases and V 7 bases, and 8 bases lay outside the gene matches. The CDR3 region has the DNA TGTGCCTTCCACCCCGGGACAGATAATTCACCCCTCCACTTT. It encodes CAFHPGTDNSPLHF.

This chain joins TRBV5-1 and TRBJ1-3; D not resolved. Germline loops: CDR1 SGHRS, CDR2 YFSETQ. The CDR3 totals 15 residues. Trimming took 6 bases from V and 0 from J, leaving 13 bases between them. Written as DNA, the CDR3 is TGCGCCAGCACCCCAGGAGACCTCTCTGGAAACACCATATATTTT. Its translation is CASTPGDLSGNTIYF.

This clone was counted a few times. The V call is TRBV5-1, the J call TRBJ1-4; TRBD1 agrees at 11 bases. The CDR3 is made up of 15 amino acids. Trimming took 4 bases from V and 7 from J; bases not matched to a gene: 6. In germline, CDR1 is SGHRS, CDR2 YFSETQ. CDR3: CASSPQGTGGEKLFF. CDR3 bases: TGCGCCAGCAGCCCACAGGGGACAGGGGGTGAAAAACTGTTTTTT.

The CDR3 bases are TGTGCCAGCCTGTGGGGACGGCGACCTTACGAGCAGTACTTC. This encodes CASLWGRRPYEQYF. The gene calls are TRBV27 and TRBJ2-7; perhaps D is TRBD1 or TRBD2 (5 bases each). The CDR3 contains 14 residues. V was shortened by 8 bases and J by 4 bases, with 18 bases between the two germline ends. CDR1 is MNHEY, CDR2 SMNVEV, per germline (reference sequence).

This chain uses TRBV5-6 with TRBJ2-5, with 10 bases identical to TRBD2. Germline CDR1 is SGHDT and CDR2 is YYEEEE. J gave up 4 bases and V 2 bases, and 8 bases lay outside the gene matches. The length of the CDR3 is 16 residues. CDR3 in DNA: TGTGCCAGCAGCTTTTTCAGCGGGAGGGGGGGAGAGACCCAGTACTTC. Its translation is CASSFFSGRGGETQYF.

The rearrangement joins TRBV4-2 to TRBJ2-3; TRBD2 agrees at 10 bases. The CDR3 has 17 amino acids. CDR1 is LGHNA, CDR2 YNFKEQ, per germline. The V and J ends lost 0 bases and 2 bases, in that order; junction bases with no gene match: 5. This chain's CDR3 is CASSQDESGGATDTQYF. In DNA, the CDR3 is TGTGCCAGCAGCCAAGATGAAAGCGGGGGGGCCACAGATACGCAGTATTTT.

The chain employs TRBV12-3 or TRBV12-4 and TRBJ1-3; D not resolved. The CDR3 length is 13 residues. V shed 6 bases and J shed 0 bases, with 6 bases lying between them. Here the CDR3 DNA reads TGTGCCAGCAGGGGCATCTCTGGAAACACCATATATTTT. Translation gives CASRGISGNTIYF.

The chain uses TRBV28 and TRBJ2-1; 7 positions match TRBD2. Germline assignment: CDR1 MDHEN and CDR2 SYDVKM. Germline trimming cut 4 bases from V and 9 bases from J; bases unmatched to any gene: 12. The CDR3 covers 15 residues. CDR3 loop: CASSSAGEGPGEQFF. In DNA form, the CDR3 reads TGTGCCAGCAGTTCCGCCGGGGAGGGGCCCGGTGAGCAGTTCTTC.

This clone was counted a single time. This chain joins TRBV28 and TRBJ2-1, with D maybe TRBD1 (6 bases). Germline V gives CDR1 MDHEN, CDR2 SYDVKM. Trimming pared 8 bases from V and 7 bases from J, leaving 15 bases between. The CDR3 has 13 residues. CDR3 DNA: TGTGCCAGCTGGGACACCCAAGGGAATGAGCAGTTCTTC. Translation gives CASWDTQGNEQFF.

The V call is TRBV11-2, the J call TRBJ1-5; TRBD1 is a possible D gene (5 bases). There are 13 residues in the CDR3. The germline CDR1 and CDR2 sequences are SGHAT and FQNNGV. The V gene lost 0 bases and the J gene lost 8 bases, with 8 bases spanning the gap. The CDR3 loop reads CASSLDGGEPQHF. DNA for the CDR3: TGTGCCAGCAGCTTAGACGGGGGTGAGCCCCAGCATTTT.

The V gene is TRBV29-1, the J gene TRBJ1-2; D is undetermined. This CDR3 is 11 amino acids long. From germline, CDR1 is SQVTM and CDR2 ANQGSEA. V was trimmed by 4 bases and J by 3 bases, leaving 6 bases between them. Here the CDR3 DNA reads TGCAGCGTTGGACACGACTATGGCTACACCTTC. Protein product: CSVGHDYGYTF.

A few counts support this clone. The CDR3 bases are TGCGCCAGCAGCCGCGAGGAGACAGGGGTTCAGCCCCAGCATTTT. Translating gives CASSREETGVQPQHF. This chain links TRBV4-1 with TRBJ1-5; 8 nucleotides align to TRBD1. The CDR3 loop spans 15 amino acids. CDR1 is MGHRA and CDR2 is YSYEKL in the germline V gene. V was pared by 4 bases and J by 6 bases, with 8 bases of the junction left unmatched.

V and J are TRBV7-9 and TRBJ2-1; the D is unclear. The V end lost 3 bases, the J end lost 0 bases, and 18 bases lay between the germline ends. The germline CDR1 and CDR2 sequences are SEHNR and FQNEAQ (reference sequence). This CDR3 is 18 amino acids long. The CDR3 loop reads CASSFPTIKPASYNEQFF. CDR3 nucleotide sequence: TGTGCCAGCAGCTTCCCAACAATTAAACCAGCCTCCTACAATGAGCAGTTCTTC.

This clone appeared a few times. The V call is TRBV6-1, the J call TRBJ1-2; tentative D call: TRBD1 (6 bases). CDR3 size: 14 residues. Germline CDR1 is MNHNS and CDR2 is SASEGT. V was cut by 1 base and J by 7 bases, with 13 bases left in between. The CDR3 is CASSEGWGAGGYTF. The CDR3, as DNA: TGTGCCAGCAGTGAAGGGTGGGGGGCAGGTGGCTACACCTTC.

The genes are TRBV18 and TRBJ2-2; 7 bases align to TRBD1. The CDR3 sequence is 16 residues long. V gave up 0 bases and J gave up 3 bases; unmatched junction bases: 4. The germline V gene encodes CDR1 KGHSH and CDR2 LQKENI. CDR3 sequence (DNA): TGTGCCAGCTCACCACCGGAACAGGGGTACACCGGGGAGCTGTTTTTT. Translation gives CASSPPEQGYTGELFF.

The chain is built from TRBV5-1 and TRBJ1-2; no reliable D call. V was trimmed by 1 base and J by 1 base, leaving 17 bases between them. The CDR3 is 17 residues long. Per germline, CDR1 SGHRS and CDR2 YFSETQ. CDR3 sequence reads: CASSLNPAGGNNYGYTF. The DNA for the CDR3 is TGCGCCAGCAGCTTGAATCCGGCAGGAGGAAATAACTATGGCTACACCTTC.

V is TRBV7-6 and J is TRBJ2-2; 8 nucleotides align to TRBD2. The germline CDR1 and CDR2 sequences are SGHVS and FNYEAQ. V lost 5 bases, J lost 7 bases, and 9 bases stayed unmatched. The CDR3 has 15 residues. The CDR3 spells CASSLLAETRGELFF. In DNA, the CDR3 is TGTGCCAGCAGCCTACTAGCGGAGACCCGCGGGGAGCTGTTTTTT.

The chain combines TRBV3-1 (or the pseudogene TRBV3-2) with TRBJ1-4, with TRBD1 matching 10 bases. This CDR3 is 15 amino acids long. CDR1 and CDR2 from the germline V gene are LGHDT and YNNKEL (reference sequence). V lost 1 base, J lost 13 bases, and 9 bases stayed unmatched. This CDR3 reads CASSQAGQGVLRLFF. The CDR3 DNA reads TGTGCCAGCAGCCAAGCCGGACAGGGGGTACTTAGACTGTTTTTT.

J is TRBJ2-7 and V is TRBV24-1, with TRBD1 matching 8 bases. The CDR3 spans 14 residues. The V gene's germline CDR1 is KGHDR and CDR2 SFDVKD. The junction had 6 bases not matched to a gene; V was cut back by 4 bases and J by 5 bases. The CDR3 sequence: CATSDSTGVNEQYF. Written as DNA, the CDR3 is TGTGCCACCAGTGACTCGACAGGGGTAAACGAGCAGTACTTC.

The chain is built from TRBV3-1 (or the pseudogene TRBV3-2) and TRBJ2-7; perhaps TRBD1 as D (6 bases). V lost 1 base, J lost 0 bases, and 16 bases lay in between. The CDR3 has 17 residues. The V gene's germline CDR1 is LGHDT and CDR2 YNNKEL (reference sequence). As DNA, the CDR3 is TGTGCCAGCAGCCAAGGTCCTAGAGGGACACGCTCCTACGAGCAGTACTTC. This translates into CASSQGPRGTRSYEQYF.

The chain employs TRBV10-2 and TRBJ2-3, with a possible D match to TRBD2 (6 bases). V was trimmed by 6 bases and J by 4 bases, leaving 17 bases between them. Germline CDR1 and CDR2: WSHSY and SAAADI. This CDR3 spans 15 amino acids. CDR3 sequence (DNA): TGCGCCAGCAGCAAGGGCGGGGTAGTTGCAGATACGCAGTATTTT. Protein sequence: CASSKGGVVADTQYF.

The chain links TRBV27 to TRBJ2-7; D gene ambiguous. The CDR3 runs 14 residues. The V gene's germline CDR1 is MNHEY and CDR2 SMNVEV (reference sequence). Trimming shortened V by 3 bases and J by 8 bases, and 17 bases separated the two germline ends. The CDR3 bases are TGTGCCAGCAGTTTTATGGGCAGAGAGTCACAGCAGTACTTC. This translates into CASSFMGRESQQYF.

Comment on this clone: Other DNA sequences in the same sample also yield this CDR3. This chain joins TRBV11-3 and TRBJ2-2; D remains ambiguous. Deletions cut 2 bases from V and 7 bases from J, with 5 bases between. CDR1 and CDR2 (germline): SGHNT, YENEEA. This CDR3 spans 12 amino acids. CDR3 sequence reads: CASSLRGGELFF. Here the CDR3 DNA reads TGTGCCAGCAGCTTACGCGGCGGGGAGCTGTTTTTT.

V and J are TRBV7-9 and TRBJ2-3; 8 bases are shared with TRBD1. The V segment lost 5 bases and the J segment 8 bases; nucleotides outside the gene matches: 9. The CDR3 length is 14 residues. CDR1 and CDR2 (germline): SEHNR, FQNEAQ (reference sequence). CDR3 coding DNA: TGTGCCAGCAGCCCTGGACAGACAGGGGTTACGCAGTATTTT. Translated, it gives CASSPGQTGVTQYF. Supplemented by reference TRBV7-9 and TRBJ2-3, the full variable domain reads DTGVSQNPRHKITKRGQNVTFRCDPISEHNRLYWYRQTLGQGPEFLTYFQNEAQLEKSRLLSDRFSAERPKGSFSTLEIQRTEQGDSAMYLCASSPGQTGVTQYFGPGTRLTVL.

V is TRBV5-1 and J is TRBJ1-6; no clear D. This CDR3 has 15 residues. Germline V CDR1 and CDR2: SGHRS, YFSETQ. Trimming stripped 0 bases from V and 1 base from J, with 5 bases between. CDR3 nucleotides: TGCGCCAGCAGCTTGGCGACATCCTATAATTCACCCCTCCACTTT. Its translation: CASSLATSYNSPLHF.

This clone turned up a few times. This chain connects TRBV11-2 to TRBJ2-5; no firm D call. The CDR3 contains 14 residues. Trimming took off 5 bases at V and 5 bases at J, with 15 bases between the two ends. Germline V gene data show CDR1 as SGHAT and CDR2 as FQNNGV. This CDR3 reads CASSQNSVGETQYF. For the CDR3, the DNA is TGTGCCAGCAGCCAAAACTCCGTTGGGGAGACCCAGTACTTC.

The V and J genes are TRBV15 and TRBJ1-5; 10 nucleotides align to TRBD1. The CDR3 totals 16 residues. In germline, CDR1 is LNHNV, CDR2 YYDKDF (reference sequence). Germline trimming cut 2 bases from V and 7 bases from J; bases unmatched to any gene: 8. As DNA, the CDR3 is TGTGCCACCAGCAGACCCGGGACAGGGGATCGGCAGCCCCAGCATTTT. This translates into CATSRPGTGDRQPQHF. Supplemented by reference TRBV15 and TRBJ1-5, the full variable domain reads DAMVIQNPRYQVTQFGKPVTLSCSQTLNHNVMYWYQQKSSQAPKLLFHYYDKDFNNEADTPDNFQSRRPNTSFCFLDIRSPGLGDTAMYLCATSRPGTGDRQPQHFGDGTRLSIL.

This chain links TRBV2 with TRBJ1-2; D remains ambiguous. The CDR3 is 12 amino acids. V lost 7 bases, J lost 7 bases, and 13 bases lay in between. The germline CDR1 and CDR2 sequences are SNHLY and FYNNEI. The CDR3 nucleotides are TGTGCCAGCACACTACTAAGGATTGGCTACACCTTC. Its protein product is CASTLLRIGYTF.

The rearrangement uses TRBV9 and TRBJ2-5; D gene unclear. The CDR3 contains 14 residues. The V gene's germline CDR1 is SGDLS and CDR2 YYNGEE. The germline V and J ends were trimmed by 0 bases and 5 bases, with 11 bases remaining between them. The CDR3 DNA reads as TGTGCCAGCAGCGTAGCGACCACTCTGGAGACCCAGTACTTC. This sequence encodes CASSVATTLETQYF.